Listed below are T cell receptor beta chains from one sample, sequenced in a study of shared clonotypes between healthy human individuals. Produced via immunoSEQ multiplex PCR; TCRdb's table is partial and in-frame only. The sample lists about 980,000 clones, 60% to 85% occurring once. Material for sequencing was memory CD4+ T cells sorted from blood. The receptors here all came from a man younger than 30 in good health. CDR3s include the opening cysteine and the closing phenylalanine or tryptophan. Each record gives: CDR3 protein, V gene, D gene, J gene. A D gene is named only where the DNA matches it firmly.

CASSFRTGGPTEAFF	TRBV7-9	TRBD1	TRBJ1-1
CASSIQSGLQAFF	TRBV7-9	NA	TRBJ1-1
CASSHPPGLAWTGELFF	TRBV4-1	TRBD2	TRBJ2-2
CASSSGRPVPLHF	TRBV7-2	NA	TRBJ1-6
CASSLGTGTSGGEQFF	TRBV5-1	TRBD2	TRBJ2-1
CASSSKNTEAFF	TRBV21-1	NA	TRBJ1-1
CASLASEYNSPLHF	TRBV2	NA	TRBJ1-6
CASSPPRASGRETQYF	TRBV11-2	TRBD2	TRBJ2-5
CATSRDLNGVAGYTF	TRBV15	NA	TRBJ1-2
CASSRNGLFTDTQYF	TRBV7-2	NA	TRBJ2-3
CASSLYRDGPYEQYF	TRBV5-1	NA	TRBJ2-7
CASSYPPPTDTQYF	TRBV6-6	NA	TRBJ2-3
CASSVQGDTGELFF	TRBV10-1	TRBD1	TRBJ2-2
CASRAQGATEAFF	TRBV2	NA	TRBJ1-1
CASSPDRERSTEAFF	TRBV27	TRBD1	TRBJ1-1
CASSEGGNTEAFF	TRBV2	NA	TRBJ1-1
CASIPTQGKRVTEAFF	TRBV28	NA	TRBJ1-1
CASSAGRVGHTIYF	TRBV13	NA	TRBJ1-3
CASSLRGIETQYF	TRBV5-1	NA	TRBJ2-5
CASSATGGNQPQHF	TRBV7-2	TRBD1	TRBJ1-5
CASSPSQSSNEKLFF	TRBV5-1	NA	TRBJ1-4
CASSLAGGLTTDTQYF	TRBV7-8	NA	TRBJ2-3
CASSLVQGLGYEQYF	TRBV5-1	TRBD1	TRBJ2-7
CASSHTGTGVSSGNTIYF	TRBV18	TRBD1	TRBJ1-3
CASSQTSGSYNEQFF	TRBV5-1	TRBD2	TRBJ2-1
CASSSFGSSGGGEQFF	TRBV7-2	TRBD2	TRBJ2-1
CASSVAGGAYEQYF	TRBV27	TRBD2	TRBJ2-7
CASSTTWGRAYEQYF	TRBV28	NA	TRBJ2-7
CASSRLAGGPTDTQYF	TRBV18	TRBD2	TRBJ2-3
CASTLMMNTEAFF	TRBV7-2	NA	TRBJ1-1
CASSFDGDNTGELFF	TRBV5-1	NA	TRBJ2-2